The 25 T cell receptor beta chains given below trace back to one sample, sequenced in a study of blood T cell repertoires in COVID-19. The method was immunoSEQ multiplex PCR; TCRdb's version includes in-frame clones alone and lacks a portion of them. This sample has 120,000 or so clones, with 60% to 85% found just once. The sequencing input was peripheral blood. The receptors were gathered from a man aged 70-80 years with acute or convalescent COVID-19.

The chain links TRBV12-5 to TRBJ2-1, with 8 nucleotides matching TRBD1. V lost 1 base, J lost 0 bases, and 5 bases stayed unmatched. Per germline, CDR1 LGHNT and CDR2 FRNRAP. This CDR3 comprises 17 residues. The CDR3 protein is CASGLATTGGSYNEQFF. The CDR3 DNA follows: TGTGCTAGTGGTTTGGCCACAACAGGGGGCTCCTACAATGAGCAGTTCTTC. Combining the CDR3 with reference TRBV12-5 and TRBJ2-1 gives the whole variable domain DARVTQTPRHKVTEMGQEVTMRCQPILGHNTVFWYRQTMMQGLELLAYFRNRAPLDDSGMPKDRFSAEMPDATLATLKIQPSEPRDSAVYFCASGLATTGGSYNEQFFGPGTRLTVL.

CDR3 loop: CASSPLGEGINEQFF. The DNA of the CDR3 is TGTGCCAGTAGTCCACTAGGGGAGGGGATCAATGAGCAGTTCTTC. The rearrangement links TRBV19 to TRBJ2-1; TRBD2 matches at 7 bases. The CDR3 extends over 15 amino acids. CDR1 is LNHDA and CDR2 is SQIVND in the germline V gene (reference sequence). Trimming at V came to 5 bases and at J to 6 bases, leaving 10 bases not matched to a gene.

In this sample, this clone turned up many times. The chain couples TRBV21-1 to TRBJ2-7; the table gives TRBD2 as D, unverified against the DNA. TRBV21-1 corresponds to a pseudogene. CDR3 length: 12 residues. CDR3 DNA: TGTGCCAGCAGCGCCGGGTACTACGAGCAGTACTTC. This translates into CASSAGYYEQYF.

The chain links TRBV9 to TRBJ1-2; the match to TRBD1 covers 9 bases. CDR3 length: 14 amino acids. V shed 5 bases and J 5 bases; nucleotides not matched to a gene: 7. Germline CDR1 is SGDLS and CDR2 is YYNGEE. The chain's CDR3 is CASSSPGTGYGYTF. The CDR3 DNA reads TGTGCCAGCAGTTCACCCGGGACAGGGTATGGCTACACCTTC. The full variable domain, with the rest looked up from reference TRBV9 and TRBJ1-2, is DSGVTQTPKHLITATGQRVTLRCSPRSGDLSVYWYQQSLDQGLQFLIQYYNGEERAKGNILERFSAQQFPDLHSELNLSSLELGDSALYFCASSSPGTGYGYTFGSGTRLTVV.

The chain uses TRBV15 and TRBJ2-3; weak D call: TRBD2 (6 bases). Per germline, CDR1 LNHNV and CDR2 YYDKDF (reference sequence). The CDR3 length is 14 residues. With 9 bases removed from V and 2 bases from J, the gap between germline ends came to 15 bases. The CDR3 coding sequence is TGTGCCACTGGGACTTTCAAAAACACAGATACGCAGTATTTT. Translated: CATGTFKNTDTQYF.

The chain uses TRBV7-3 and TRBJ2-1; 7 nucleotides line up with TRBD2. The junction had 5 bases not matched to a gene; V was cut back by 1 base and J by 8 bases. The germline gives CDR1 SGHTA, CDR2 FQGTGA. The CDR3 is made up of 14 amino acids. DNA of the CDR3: TGTGCCAGCAGCTTAAGCTCAGGGAGGGATGAGCAGTTCTTC. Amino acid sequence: CASSLSSGRDEQFF.

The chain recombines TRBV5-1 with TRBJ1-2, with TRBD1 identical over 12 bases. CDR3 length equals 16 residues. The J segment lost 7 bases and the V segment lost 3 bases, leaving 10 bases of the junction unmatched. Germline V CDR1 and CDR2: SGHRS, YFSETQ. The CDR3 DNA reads TGCGCCAGCAGCTCCCGTGCGGGACAGGGGGCTGTTGGCTACACCTTC. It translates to CASSSRAGQGAVGYTF.

CDR3 protein: CASSPGTGDGEAFF. CDR3 coding DNA: TGTGCCAGCTCACCGGGGACAGGGGATGGTGAAGCTTTCTTT. V and J are TRBV18 and TRBJ1-1; the match to TRBD1 covers 10 bases. The CDR3 contains 14 residues. The V and J ends lost 3 bases and 7 bases, in that order; junction bases with no gene match: 5. Germline V lookup: CDR1 KGHSH, CDR2 LQKENI.

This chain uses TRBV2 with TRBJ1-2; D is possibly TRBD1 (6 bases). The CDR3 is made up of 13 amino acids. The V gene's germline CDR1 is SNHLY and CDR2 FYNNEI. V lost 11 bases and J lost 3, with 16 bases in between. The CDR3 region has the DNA TGTGCCCGCGCCGACAGGCGCGACTATGGCTACACCTTC. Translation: CARADRRDYGYTF. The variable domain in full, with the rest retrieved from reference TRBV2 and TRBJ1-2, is EPEVTQTPSHQVTQMGQEVILRCVPISNHLYFYWYRQILGQKVEFLVSFYNNEISEKSEIFDDQFSVERPDGSNFTLKIRSTKLEDSAMYFCARADRRDYGYTFGSGTRLTVV.

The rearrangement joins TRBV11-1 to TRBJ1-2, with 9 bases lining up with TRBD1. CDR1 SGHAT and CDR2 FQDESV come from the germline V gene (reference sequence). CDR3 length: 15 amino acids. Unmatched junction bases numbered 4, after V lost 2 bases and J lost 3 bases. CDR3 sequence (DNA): TGTGCCAGCAGCTTACAACAGGGGGCGGACTATGGCTACACCTTC. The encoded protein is CASSLQQGADYGYTF. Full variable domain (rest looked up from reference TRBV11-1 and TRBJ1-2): EAEVAQSPRYKITEKSQAVAFWCDPISGHATLYWYRQILGQGPELLVQFQDESVVDDSQLPKDRFSAERLKGVDSTLKIQPAELGDSAMYLCASSLQQGADYGYTFGSGTRLTVV.

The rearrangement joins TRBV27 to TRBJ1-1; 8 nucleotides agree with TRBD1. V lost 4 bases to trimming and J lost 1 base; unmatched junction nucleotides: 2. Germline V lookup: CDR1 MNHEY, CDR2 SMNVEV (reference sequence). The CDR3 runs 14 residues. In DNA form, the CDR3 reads TGTGCCAGCAGTTCAGGGACAGGGAACACTGAAGCTTTCTTT. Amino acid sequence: CASSSGTGNTEAFF.

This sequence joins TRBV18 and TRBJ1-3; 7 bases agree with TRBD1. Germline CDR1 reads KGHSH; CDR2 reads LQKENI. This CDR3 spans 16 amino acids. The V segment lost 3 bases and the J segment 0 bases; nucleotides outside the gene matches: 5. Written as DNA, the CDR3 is TGTGCCAGCTCACCCGGGACAGCCTACTCTGGAAACACCATATATTTT. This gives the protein CASSPGTAYSGNTIYF. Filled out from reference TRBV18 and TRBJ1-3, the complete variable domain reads NAGVMQNPRHLVRRRGQEARLRCSPMKGHSHVYWYRQLPEEGLKFMVYLQKENIIDESGMPKERFSAEFPKEGPSILRIQQVVRGDSAAYFCASSPGTAYSGNTIYFGEGSWLTVV.

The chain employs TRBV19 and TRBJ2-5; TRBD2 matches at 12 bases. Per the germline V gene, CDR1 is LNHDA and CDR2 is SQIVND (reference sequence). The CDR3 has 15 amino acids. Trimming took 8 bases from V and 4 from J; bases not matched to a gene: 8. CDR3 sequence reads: CASQTSGSGRETQYF. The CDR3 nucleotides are TGTGCCAGTCAGACTAGCGGGAGTGGAAGAGAGACCCAGTACTTC. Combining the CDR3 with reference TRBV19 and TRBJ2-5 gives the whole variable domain DGGITQSPKYLFRKEGQNVTLSCEQNLNHDAMYWYRQDPGQGLRLIYYSQIVNDFQKGDIAEGYSVSREKKESFPLTVTSAQKNPTAFYLCASQTSGSGRETQYFGPGTRLLVL.

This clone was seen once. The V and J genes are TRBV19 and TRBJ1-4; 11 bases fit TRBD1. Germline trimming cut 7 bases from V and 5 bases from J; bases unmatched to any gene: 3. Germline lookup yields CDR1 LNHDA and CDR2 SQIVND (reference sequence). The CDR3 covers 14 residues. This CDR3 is CASIGTGGNEKLFF. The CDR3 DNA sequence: TGTGCCAGTATCGGGACAGGGGGAAATGAAAAACTGTTTTTT. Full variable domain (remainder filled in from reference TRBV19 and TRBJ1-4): DGGITQSPKYLFRKEGQNVTLSCEQNLNHDAMYWYRQDPGQGLRLIYYSQIVNDFQKGDIAEGYSVSREKKESFPLTVTSAQKNPTAFYLCASIGTGGNEKLFFGSGTQLSVL.

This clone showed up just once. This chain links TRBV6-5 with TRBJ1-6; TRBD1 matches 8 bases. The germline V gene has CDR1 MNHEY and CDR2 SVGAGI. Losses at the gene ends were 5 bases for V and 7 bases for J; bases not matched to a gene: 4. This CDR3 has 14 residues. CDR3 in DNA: TGTGCCAGCAGTCCCCGGACAGGGAATTCACCCCTCCACTTT. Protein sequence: CASSPRTGNSPLHF.

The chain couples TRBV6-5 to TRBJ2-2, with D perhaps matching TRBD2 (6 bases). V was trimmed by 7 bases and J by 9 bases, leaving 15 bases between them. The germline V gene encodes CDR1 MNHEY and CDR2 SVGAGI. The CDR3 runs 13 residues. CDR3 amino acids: CASTAGTGRELFF. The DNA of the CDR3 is TGTGCCAGCACGGCGGGAACCGGTAGGGAGCTGTTTTTT.

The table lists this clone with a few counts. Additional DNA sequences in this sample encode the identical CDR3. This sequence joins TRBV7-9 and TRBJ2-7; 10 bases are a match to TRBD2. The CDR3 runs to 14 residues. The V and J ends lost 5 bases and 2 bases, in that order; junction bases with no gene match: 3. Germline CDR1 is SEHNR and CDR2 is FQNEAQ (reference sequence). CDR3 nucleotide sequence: TGTGCCAGCAGCCCAGCGGGAGGGCCCTACGAGCAGTACTTC. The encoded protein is CASSPAGGPYEQYF.

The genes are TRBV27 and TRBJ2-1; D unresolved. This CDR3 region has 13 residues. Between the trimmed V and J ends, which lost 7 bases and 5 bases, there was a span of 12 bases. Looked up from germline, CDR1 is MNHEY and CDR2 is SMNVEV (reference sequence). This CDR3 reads CASTTRLDNEQFF. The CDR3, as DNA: TGTGCCAGCACCACCCGGTTAGACAATGAGCAGTTCTTC.

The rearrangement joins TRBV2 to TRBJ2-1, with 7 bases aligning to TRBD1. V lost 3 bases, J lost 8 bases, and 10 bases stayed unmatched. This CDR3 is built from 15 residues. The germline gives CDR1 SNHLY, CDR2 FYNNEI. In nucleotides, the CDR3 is TGTGCCAGCAGTGAGGGACAGCCGGGAAGGGATGAGCAGTTCTTC. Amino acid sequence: CASSEGQPGRDEQFF.

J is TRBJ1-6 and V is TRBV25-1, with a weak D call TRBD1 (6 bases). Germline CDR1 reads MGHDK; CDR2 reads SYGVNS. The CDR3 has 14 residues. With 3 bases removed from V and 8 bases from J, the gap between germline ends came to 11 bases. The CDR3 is CASSDPRTDSPLHF. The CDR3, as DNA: TGTGCCAGCAGTGATCCCAGGACAGATTCACCCCTCCACTTT.

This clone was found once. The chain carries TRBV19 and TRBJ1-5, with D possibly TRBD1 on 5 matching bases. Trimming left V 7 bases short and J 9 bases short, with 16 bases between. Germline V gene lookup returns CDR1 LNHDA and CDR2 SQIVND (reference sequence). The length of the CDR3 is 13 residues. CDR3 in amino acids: CASTWTPRRPQHF. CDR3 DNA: TGTGCCAGTACCTGGACACCCAGGAGGCCCCAGCATTTT.

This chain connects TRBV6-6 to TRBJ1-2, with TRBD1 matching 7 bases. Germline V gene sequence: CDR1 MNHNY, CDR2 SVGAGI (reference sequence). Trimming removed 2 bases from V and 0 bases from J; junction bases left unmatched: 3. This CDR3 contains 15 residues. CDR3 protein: CASSYGDSSNYGYTF. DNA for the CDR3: TGTGCCAGCAGTTACGGGGACAGTTCTAACTATGGCTACACCTTC.

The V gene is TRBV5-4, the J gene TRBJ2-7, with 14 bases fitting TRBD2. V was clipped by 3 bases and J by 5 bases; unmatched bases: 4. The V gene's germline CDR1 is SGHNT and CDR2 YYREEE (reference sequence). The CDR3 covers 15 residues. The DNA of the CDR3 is TGTGCCAGCAGCTCGGGACTAGCGGGAGAGGACGAGCAGTACTTC. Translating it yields CASSSGLAGEDEQYF.

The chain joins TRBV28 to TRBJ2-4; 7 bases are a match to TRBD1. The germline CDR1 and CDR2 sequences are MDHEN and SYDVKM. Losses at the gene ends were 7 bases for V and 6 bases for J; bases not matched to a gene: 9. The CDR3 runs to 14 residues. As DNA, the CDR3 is TGTGCCAGCACCCTGACAGGGAGCGCAAACATTCAGTACTTC. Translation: CASTLTGSANIQYF.

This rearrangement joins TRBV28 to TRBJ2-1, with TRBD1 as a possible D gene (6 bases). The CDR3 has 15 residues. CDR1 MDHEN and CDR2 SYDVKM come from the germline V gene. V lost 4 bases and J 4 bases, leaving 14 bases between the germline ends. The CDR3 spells CASSYARDTYNEQFF. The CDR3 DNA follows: TGTGCCAGCAGTTACGCCCGGGACACTTACAATGAGCAGTTCTTC.